The 32 T cell receptor beta chains listed next were all sequenced from one sample in a study of technical replicates of blood from a handful of donors. Profiled with immunoSEQ multiplex PCR; TCRdb holds only in-frame clones, not every one. The sample includes some 87,000 clones, about 97% of them seen just once. The sequenced sample was T cells isolated from PBMCs. These receptors were collected from a human donor in good health.

CDR3 loop: CASSVEVEDKGYTF. CDR3 DNA: TGTGCCAGCAGCGTAGAGGTGGAGGATAAAGGCTACACCTTC. This rearrangement joins TRBV9 to TRBJ1-2; D gene uncertain. The CDR3 contains 14 residues. V was clipped by 0 bases and J by 8 bases, with 14 bases between them. The germline V gene has CDR1 SGDLS and CDR2 YYNGEE. The full variable domain, rest sourced from reference TRBV9 and TRBJ1-2, is DSGVTQTPKHLITATGQRVTLRCSPRSGDLSVYWYQQSLDQGLQFLIQYYNGEERAKGNILERFSAQQFPDLHSELNLSSLELGDSALYFCASSVEVEDKGYTFGSGTRLTVV.

V and J are TRBV2 and TRBJ2-7; perhaps TRBD1 as D (5 bases). The CDR3 runs 14 residues. V was trimmed by 3 bases and J by 4 bases, leaving 13 bases between them. CDR1 is SNHLY, CDR2 FYNNEI, per germline. In nucleotides, the CDR3 is TGTGCCAGCAGTGATGACCGGACACAATACGAGCAGTACTTC. Protein: CASSDDRTQYEQYF.

V is TRBV4-1 and J is TRBJ2-2, with a tentative D call TRBD1 (6 bases). Germline V gene sequence: CDR1 MGHRA, CDR2 YSYEKL. The CDR3 sequence is 15 residues long. V dropped 4 bases and J dropped 1 base, with 10 bases sitting between them. The CDR3 region is CASSLNRENTGELFF. The CDR3 region has the DNA TGCGCCAGCAGCCTTAACAGGGAGAACACCGGGGAGCTGTTTTTT.

The chain employs TRBV11-3 and TRBJ2-1; the D gene is possibly TRBD1 (5 bases). Germline V lookup: CDR1 SGHNT, CDR2 YENEEA. The CDR3 consists of 15 residues. V lost 5 bases to trimming and J lost 8 bases, with 19 bases between them. The CDR3 protein is CASSPSGFSTYEQFF. CDR3 DNA sequence: TGTGCCAGCAGCCCCTCAGGGTTTTCCACTTATGAGCAGTTCTTC.

The gene calls are TRBV4-1 and TRBJ1-5; D not certain. Germline CDR1 MGHRA, CDR2 YSYEKL. Trimming stripped 4 bases from V and 4 bases from J, with 5 bases between. The CDR3 totals 12 residues. In DNA form, the CDR3 reads TGCGCCAGCAGCCCCGGGAATCAGCCCCAGCATTTT. This codes for CASSPGNQPQHF.

V usage is TRBV27 and J usage is TRBJ1-4, with D perhaps TRBD1 (5 bases). This CDR3 has 15 amino acids. CDR1 and CDR2 from the germline V gene are MNHEY and SMNVEV (reference sequence). V shed 4 bases and J shed 3 bases, with 12 bases lying between them. The CDR3 loop is CASSSSRQPNEKLFF. In DNA form, the CDR3 reads TGTGCCAGCAGTTCCAGTCGACAGCCTAATGAAAAACTGTTTTTT.

V gene TRBV9 combines with J gene TRBJ2-7; D is perhaps TRBD2 (6 bases). The germline V gene has CDR1 SGDLS and CDR2 YYNGEE. Trimming took off 4 bases at V and 5 bases at J, with 10 bases between the two ends. This CDR3 has 12 amino acids. The CDR3 nucleotides read TGTGCCAGCAGCCCCTCGGGGGACGAGCAGTACTTC. Amino acid sequence: CASSPSGDEQYF.

The chain has TRBV5-1 and TRBJ1-5; 7 nucleotides align to TRBD1. CDR3 size: 14 residues. CDR1 is SGHRS, CDR2 YFSETQ, per germline. V dropped 1 base and J dropped 5; count of bases not matched to a gene: 3. Here the CDR3 reads CASSLLGGDQPQHF. In DNA, the CDR3 is TGCGCCAGCAGCTTGTTAGGGGGCGATCAGCCCCAGCATTTT.

The genes are TRBV11-2 and TRBJ2-2; 8 nucleotides match TRBD2. The CDR3 spans 17 residues. With V trimmed by 4 bases and J by 5 bases, 12 bases remained unmatched. Germline assignment: CDR1 SGHAT and CDR2 FQNNGV. Here the CDR3 DNA reads TGTGCCAGCAGCTCCAGCCGGGGCGGGAGGAAGACCGGGGAGCTGTTTTTT. Its protein product is CASSSSRGGRKTGELFF.

The chain combines TRBV5-1 with TRBJ2-7; 8 positions match TRBD1. CDR1 is SGHRS and CDR2 is YFSETQ in the germline V gene. Trimming cost V 4 bases and J 2 bases; bases outside gene matches: 11. The CDR3 spans 16 residues. CDR3 loop: CASSPDREARTYEQYF. CDR3 DNA sequence: TGCGCCAGCAGCCCGGACAGGGAGGCCCGTACCTACGAGCAGTACTTC.

This rearrangement joins TRBV6-5 to TRBJ1-2; TRBD1 is a possible D gene (5 bases). The CDR3 is 13 amino acids. Trimming pared 4 bases from V and 7 bases from J, leaving 13 bases between. The germline CDR1 and CDR2 sequences are MNHEY and SVGAGI. CDR3 sequence reads: CASSSGLRRGYTF. The CDR3 DNA follows: TGTGCCAGCAGTTCAGGGTTAAGACGTGGCTACACCTTC.

The rearrangement uses TRBV27 and TRBJ2-7; 10 bases fit TRBD1. J gave up 7 bases and V 5 bases, and 5 bases lay outside the gene matches. Germline CDR1 reads MNHEY; CDR2 reads SMNVEV (reference sequence). The CDR3 spans 13 residues. The CDR3 coding sequence is TGTGCCAGCAGTGAGACAGGGGGCTGGGAGCAGTACTTC. Protein: CASSETGGWEQYF.

The genes are TRBV7-9 and TRBJ2-4; TRBD2 matches 8 bases. The length of the CDR3 is 14 residues. CDR1 and CDR2 (germline): SEHNR, FQNEAQ (reference sequence). V dropped 5 bases and J dropped 5; count of bases not matched to a gene: 5. The CDR3 reads CASSPGLGQNIQYF. CDR3 DNA sequence: TGTGCCAGCAGCCCGGGACTAGGTCAAAACATTCAGTACTTC. The whole variable domain, filled in from reference TRBV7-9 and TRBJ2-4, reads DTGVSQNPRHKITKRGQNVTFRCDPISEHNRLYWYRQTLGQGPEFLTYFQNEAQLEKSRLLSDRFSAERPKGSFSTLEIQRTEQGDSAMYLCASSPGLGQNIQYFGAGTRLSVL.

J is TRBJ2-7 and V is TRBV6-8; tentatively, D is TRBD2 (6 bases). V was clipped by 6 bases and J by 3 bases, with 33 bases between them. Germline CDR1 reads MNHGY; CDR2 reads SAAAGT. The CDR3 is made up of 20 amino acids. The CDR3 reads CASRRTSGIRVSKGGYEQYF. Written as DNA, the CDR3 is TGTGCCAGCAGACGAACATCGGGTATACGGGTGTCAAAGGGAGGCTACGAGCAGTACTTC.

The chain recombines TRBV27 with TRBJ1-5; 9 bases map to TRBD1. J was trimmed by 0 bases and V by 7 bases; bases with no gene match: 10. CDR1 is MNHEY, CDR2 SMNVEV, per germline (reference sequence). The CDR3 loop spans 17 amino acids. In nucleotides, the CDR3 is TGTGCCAGCACCATTTATTGGGACAGGGATAGCAATCAGCCCCAGCATTTT. Protein: CASTIYWDRDSNQPQHF.

V usage is TRBV18 and J usage is TRBJ2-7, with 14 bases identical to TRBD2. V shed 5 bases and J 12 bases; nucleotides not matched to a gene: 6. The CDR3 runs 13 residues. Germline V lookup: CDR1 KGHSH, CDR2 LQKENI. CDR3 DNA: TGTGCCAGCTCAGAGGGACTAGCGGGAGATCGGTACTTC. Its translation is CASSEGLAGDRYF. Drawing the rest from reference TRBV18 and TRBJ2-7, the complete variable domain is NAGVMQNPRHLVRRRGQEARLRCSPMKGHSHVYWYRQLPEEGLKFMVYLQKENIIDESGMPKERFSAEFPKEGPSILRIQQVVRGDSAAYFCASSEGLAGDRYFGPGTRLTVT.

V is TRBV7-2 and J is TRBJ2-3; a weak D match, TRBD1 (5 bases). This CDR3 is 16 amino acids long. Trimming took off 1 base at V and 1 base at J, with 12 bases between the two ends. Germline CDR1 reads SGHTA; CDR2 reads FQGNSA. The CDR3 DNA reads as TGTGCCAGCAGCTTAGTTCCTAGGGGCCGCACAGATACGCAGTATTTT. This encodes CASSLVPRGRTDTQYF.

The V and J genes are TRBV5-4 and TRBJ2-7; 9 bases align to TRBD1. In germline, CDR1 is SGHNT, CDR2 YYREEE (reference sequence). The CDR3 length is 13 residues. Unmatched junction bases numbered 5, after V lost 6 bases and J lost 4 bases. The CDR3 nucleotides read TGTGCCAGCACTCGGGACAGGGCATACGAGCAGTACTTC. As protein: CASTRDRAYEQYF.

The chain employs TRBV6-6 and TRBJ1-1; D call uncertain. CDR1 and CDR2 (germline): MNHNY, SVGAGI (reference sequence). V was clipped by 5 bases and J by 0 bases, with 7 bases between them. The CDR3 contains 13 residues. In nucleotides, the CDR3 is TGTGCCAGCAGTCACAGCTTGAACACTGAAGCTTTCTTT. It specifies CASSHSLNTEAFF.

V is TRBV6-1 and J is TRBJ2-1; D perhaps matches TRBD2 (6 bases). Per germline, CDR1 MNHNS and CDR2 SASEGT. The CDR3 loop spans 11 amino acids. Trimming shortened V by 2 bases and J by 10 bases, and 6 bases separated the two germline ends. CDR3 amino acids: CASSELAEQFF. The CDR3 DNA reads as TGTGCCAGCAGTGAACTAGCGGAGCAGTTCTTC.

This chain joins TRBV29-1 and TRBJ2-7, with 7 nucleotides matching TRBD2. J was trimmed by 6 bases and V by 5 bases; bases with no gene match: 10. The CDR3 extends over 13 amino acids. Germline V gene sequence: CDR1 SQVTM, CDR2 ANQGSEA. CDR3 sequence (DNA): TGCAGCGTTAACCTGGGGGGGACTGGCGAGCAGTACTTC. Translation: CSVNLGGTGEQYF.

V is TRBV7-9 and J is TRBJ2-5, with TRBD1 identical over 10 bases. The CDR3 consists of 14 residues. J was trimmed by 1 base and V by 6 bases; bases with no gene match: 2. The germline V gene encodes CDR1 SEHNR and CDR2 FQNEAQ (reference sequence). Here the CDR3 reads CASRTGGPQETQYF. CDR3 DNA sequence: TGTGCCAGCAGGACAGGGGGCCCCCAAGAGACCCAGTACTTC.

This clone was recorded only once. The chain uses TRBV19 and TRBJ2-1, with 8 positions matching TRBD1. The J segment lost 2 bases and the V segment lost 5 bases, leaving 11 bases of the junction unmatched. Germline values: CDR1 LNHDA, CDR2 SQIVND (reference sequence). The CDR3 loop spans 17 amino acids. CDR3 residues: CASSEPIRDRTYNEQFF. For the CDR3, the DNA is TGTGCCAGTAGTGAGCCAATCCGGGACAGGACCTACAATGAGCAGTTCTTC.

The rearrangement uses TRBV4-1 and TRBJ1-1; D gene uncertain. This CDR3 spans 14 amino acids. Trimming took 0 bases from V and 6 from J, leaving 11 bases between them. Germline loops: CDR1 MGHRA, CDR2 YSYEKL. CDR3 in amino acids: CASSQDHSHPEAFF. The DNA of the CDR3 is TGCGCCAGCAGCCAAGACCACAGTCACCCTGAAGCTTTCTTT.

The chain carries TRBV6-6 and TRBJ1-2; D perhaps matches TRBD1 (5 bases). V lost 0 bases and J 7 bases, leaving 15 bases between the germline ends. The CDR3 is made up of 15 amino acids. Per the germline V gene, CDR1 is MNHNY and CDR2 is SVGAGI (reference sequence). In nucleotides, the CDR3 is TGTGCCAGCAGTTACTCAGGGCAGGGTAAAGCTGGCTACACCTTC. As protein: CASSYSGQGKAGYTF.

The chain is built from TRBV10-2 and TRBJ2-7, with 7 positions matching TRBD1. V lost 8 bases and J lost 4; bases outside the gene matches: 8. The germline V gene encodes CDR1 WSHSY and CDR2 SAAADI. The CDR3 is 13 residues long. The CDR3 nucleotides are TGCGCCAGCCTTGATCGACAGGGTTACGAGCAGTACTTC. This translates into CASLDRQGYEQYF.

V is TRBV2 and J is TRBJ2-5, with 12 bases aligning to TRBD1. The CDR3 extends over 15 amino acids. CDR1 SNHLY and CDR2 FYNNEI come from the germline V gene. V was pared by 4 bases and J by 5 bases, with 5 bases of the junction left unmatched. The CDR3, as DNA: TGTGCCAGCAGTGGGGGACAGGGGGCTTGGGAGACCCAGTACTTC. Amino acid sequence: CASSGGQGAWETQYF.

This chain connects TRBV27 to TRBJ1-5; D is undetermined. Germline V CDR1 and CDR2: MNHEY, SMNVEV (reference sequence). This CDR3 is built from 15 residues. V was pared by 2 bases and J by 1 base, with 9 bases between. CDR3 coding DNA: TGTGCCAGCAGTTTAAACGCGGGGAGCAATCAGCCCCAGCATTTT. It is translated as CASSLNAGSNQPQHF.

The V gene is TRBV4-1, the J gene TRBJ2-7, with TRBD2 matching 14 bases. The CDR3 consists of 18 residues. Germline V gene lookup returns CDR1 MGHRA and CDR2 YSYEKL. The V segment lost 1 base and the J segment 3 bases; nucleotides outside the gene matches: 8. Here the CDR3 DNA reads TGCGCCAGCAGCCAAGTCATCGCGGGACTAGCGGGAGACTACGAGCAGTACTTC. Its translation is CASSQVIAGLAGDYEQYF.

The V gene is TRBV2, the J gene TRBJ2-6; unclear D gene. Trimming left V 8 bases short and J 0 bases short, with 17 bases between. The V gene's germline CDR1 is SNHLY and CDR2 FYNNEI. The CDR3 has 17 amino acids. The CDR3 coding sequence is TGTGCCAGCGAATCACAGTTATTGAGCTCTGGGGCCAACGTCCTGACTTTC. Its translation: CASESQLLSSGANVLTF.

The sample holds one count of this clone. The rearrangement links TRBV5-4 to TRBJ2-5, with D maybe TRBD2 (5 bases). The CDR3 has 14 amino acids. Trimming shortened V by 0 bases and J by 3 bases, and 9 bases separated the two germline ends. In germline, CDR1 is SGHNT, CDR2 YYREEE (reference sequence). CDR3: CASSLVLGEETQYF. CDR3 coding DNA: TGTGCCAGCAGCTTGGTGCTCGGGGAAGAGACCCAGTACTTC.

J is TRBJ2-1 and V is TRBV11-2; D possibly corresponds to TRBD1 (6 bases). Germline V gives CDR1 SGHAT, CDR2 FQNNGV. This CDR3 comprises 17 residues. Trimming removed 0 bases at V and 6 bases at J, with 18 bases between. The CDR3 DNA reads as TGTGCCAGCAGCTTAGAGGACGGGACACTCGTCATCAATGAGCAGTTCTTC. Protein: CASSLEDGTLVINEQFF.